One sample yielded the 27 T cell receptor beta chains listed below, sequenced in a study of blood T cell repertoires in COVID-19. Profiling relied on immunoSEQ multiplex PCR, and the TCRdb table lists in-frame clones only, not all of them. The profile shows 100,000 to 150,000 clones, around 80% of them singletons. Sequenced material: peripheral blood. Every receptor here comes from a man between 65 and 79 years old with acute or convalescent COVID-19.

In DNA form, the CDR3 reads TGCGCCAGCAGCTCGGAGGGAAACACCATATATTTT. Translating gives CASSSEGNTIYF. The V gene is TRBV5-1, the J gene TRBJ1-3; D gene uncertain. The V end lost 3 bases, the J end lost 4 bases, and 5 bases lay between the germline ends. This CDR3 has 12 amino acids. The germline V gene has CDR1 SGHRS and CDR2 YFSETQ.

The V call is TRBV10-3, the J call TRBJ2-5, with TRBD2 matching 7 bases. Germline V CDR1 and CDR2: ENHRY, SYGVKD. The CDR3 runs 18 residues. J was trimmed by 5 bases and V by 0 bases; bases with no gene match: 15. CDR3 amino acids: CAISESRGASGVLETQYF. The CDR3 bases are TGTGCCATCAGTGAGTCGCGAGGCGCTAGCGGAGTGCTGGAGACCCAGTACTTC.

This clone was seen just once. The V call is TRBV6-5, the J call TRBJ2-2; possible D gene TRBD2, 6 bases. In germline, CDR1 is MNHEY, CDR2 SVGAGI. V was shortened by 6 bases and J by 0 bases, with 11 bases between the two germline ends. This CDR3 contains 15 residues. This CDR3 reads CASREGTANTGELFF. Here the CDR3 DNA reads TGTGCCAGCAGGGAGGGGACGGCGAACACCGGGGAGCTGTTTTTT.

At least ten counts were recorded for this clone. The chain employs TRBV29-1 and TRBJ2-3; 8 bases are shared with TRBD1. The V and J ends lost 4 bases and 1 base, in that order; junction bases with no gene match: 1. The CDR3 totals 13 residues. CDR1 SQVTM and CDR2 ANQGSEA come from the germline V gene. This chain's CDR3 is CSVGTGRTDTQYF. Written as DNA, the CDR3 is TGCAGCGTTGGGACAGGGCGCACAGATACGCAGTATTTT.

The CDR3 protein is CASSRGQGGETQYF. In DNA form, the CDR3 reads TGTGCCAGCAGCCGCGGACAGGGTGGGGAGACCCAGTACTTC. J is TRBJ2-5 and V is TRBV4-2, with 8 bases aligning to TRBD1. CDR3 length: 14 amino acids. Unmatched junction bases numbered 6, after V lost 4 bases and J lost 5 bases. Germline V gives CDR1 LGHNA, CDR2 YNFKEQ.

The chain links TRBV3-1 (or the pseudogene TRBV3-2) to TRBJ2-1; TRBD1 matches at 9 bases. Germline CDR1 and CDR2: LGHDT and YNNKEL (reference sequence). The CDR3 contains 17 residues. The ends lost 3 bases at V and 7 bases at J; junction bases unmatched: 13. The DNA of the CDR3 is TGTGCCAGCAGCCAGACCTGGCTGGGACAGGGACGGAATGAGCAGTTCTTC. Amino acid sequence: CASSQTWLGQGRNEQFF.

This clone was seen a handful of times. The chain combines TRBV6-2 or TRBV6-3 with TRBJ2-1, with 10 bases identical to TRBD1. Germline trimming cut 0 bases from V and 1 base from J; bases unmatched to any gene: 6. CDR1 and CDR2 (germline): MNHEY, SVGEGT. CDR3 length: 18 amino acids. The CDR3 nucleotides are TGTGCCAGCAGTTACTCGCTTCCGGGACAGGGGTCCTACAATGAGCAGTTCTTC. Translating gives CASSYSLPGQGSYNEQFF.

The CDR3 loop reads CASSRGGKSEAFF. In nucleotides, the CDR3 is TGTGCCAGCAGCCGGGGGGGAAAAAGTGAAGCTTTCTTT. This sequence joins TRBV11-2 and TRBJ1-1; TRBD1 is a possible D gene (5 bases). The germline V gene encodes CDR1 SGHAT and CDR2 FQNNGV. CDR3 length: 13 amino acids. V shed 5 bases and J shed 7 bases, with 14 bases lying between them.

This clone was observed a few times. The chain employs TRBV19 and TRBJ1-5; D perhaps matches TRBD1 (6 bases). CDR1 LNHDA and CDR2 SQIVND come from the germline V gene (reference sequence). V lost 3 bases and J lost 7, with 13 bases in between. The CDR3 runs to 14 residues. CDR3 sequence (DNA): TGTGCCAGTAGTATCGGCAGGGGCTGGCAGCCCCAGCATTTT. This sequence encodes CASSIGRGWQPQHF. Drawing the rest from reference TRBV19 and TRBJ1-5, the complete variable domain is DGGITQSPKYLFRKEGQNVTLSCEQNLNHDAMYWYRQDPGQGLRLIYYSQIVNDFQKGDIAEGYSVSREKKESFPLTVTSAQKNPTAFYLCASSIGRGWQPQHFGDGTRLSIL.

The V gene is TRBV4-2, the J gene TRBJ2-1; D is perhaps TRBD2 (6 bases). Trimming stripped 4 bases from V and 7 bases from J, with 17 bases between. The V gene's germline CDR1 is LGHNA and CDR2 YNFKEQ. The CDR3 consists of 15 residues. CDR3 protein: CASSPDWREVNEQFF. CDR3 nucleotide sequence: TGTGCCAGCAGCCCCGACTGGAGGGAAGTGAATGAGCAGTTCTTC.

This clone was detected a few times. The V call is TRBV4-2, the J call TRBJ2-7; a possible D gene is TRBD2 (7 bases). Trimming left V 1 base short and J 2 bases short, with 12 bases between. CDR3 length: 15 residues. The germline V gene has CDR1 LGHNA and CDR2 YNFKEQ. In nucleotides, the CDR3 is TGTGCCAGCAGCCAAGCGGGGGGACAAACCTACGAGCAGTACTTC. The encoded protein is CASSQAGGQTYEQYF.

The chain combines TRBV6-1 with TRBJ2-7; weak D call: TRBD1 (6 bases). V was shortened by 4 bases and J by 0 bases, with 16 bases between the two germline ends. In germline, CDR1 is MNHNS, CDR2 SASEGT. The CDR3 is 16 amino acids. CDR3 region: CASSGGSGESSYEQYF. In nucleotides, the CDR3 is TGTGCCAGCAGTGGGGGATCAGGGGAGAGCTCCTACGAGCAGTACTTC.

The V call is TRBV7-2, the J call TRBJ1-1; D possibly corresponds to TRBD1 (5 bases). V gave up 1 base and J gave up 11 bases, with 11 bases separating them. This CDR3 is built from 12 residues. Per the germline V gene, CDR1 is SGHTA and CDR2 is FQGNSA. DNA for the CDR3: TGTGCCAGCAGCTTAGGAACCAGGGCGGCTTTCTTT. It specifies CASSLGTRAAFF.

This chain uses TRBV18 with TRBJ1-2; no definite D call. CDR1 is KGHSH, CDR2 LQKENI, per germline. V lost 4 bases to trimming and J lost 4 bases, with 19 bases between them. There are 16 residues in the CDR3. CDR3 sequence reads: CASSLNLEAGSYGYTF. The DNA for the CDR3 is TGTGCCAGCTCACTCAACTTAGAGGCGGGGAGCTATGGCTACACCTTC.

The J gene is TRBJ1-3, the V gene TRBV28; TRBD1 might be the D (6 bases). CDR1 is MDHEN and CDR2 is SYDVKM in the germline V gene. With 3 bases removed from V and 4 bases from J, the gap between germline ends came to 10 bases. The CDR3 extends over 14 amino acids. The CDR3 reads CASSFGTTGNTIYF. As DNA, the CDR3 is TGTGCCAGCAGTTTCGGGACAACCGGAAACACCATATATTTT.

The rearrangement joins TRBV7-6 to TRBJ2-5, with a tentative D call TRBD1 (6 bases). CDR3 length: 15 residues. V was shortened by 1 base and J by 2 bases, with 11 bases between the two germline ends. Germline CDR1 reads SGHVS; CDR2 reads FNYEAQ. CDR3 nucleotides: TGTGCCAGCAGCTTAGGCAGGGGACGGCAAGAGACCCAGTACTTC. Amino acid sequence: CASSLGRGRQETQYF. Filled out from reference TRBV7-6 and TRBJ2-5, the complete variable domain reads GAGVSQSPRYKVTKRGQDVALRCDPISGHVSLYWYRQALGQGPEFLTYFNYEAQQDKSGLPNDRFSAERPEGSISTLTIQRTEQRDSAMYRCASSLGRGRQETQYFGPGTRLLVL.

This rearrangement joins TRBV4-1 to TRBJ1-2, with a weak D call TRBD1 (5 bases). Trimming pared 0 bases from V and 6 bases from J, leaving 14 bases between. CDR1 is MGHRA, CDR2 YSYEKL, per germline. This CDR3 spans 15 amino acids. CDR3 region: CASSQDPLLTDGYTF. In DNA form, the CDR3 reads TGCGCCAGCAGCCAAGATCCCCTTCTGACAGATGGCTACACCTTC.

This clone appeared a few times. The J gene is TRBJ1-4, the V gene TRBV19; D might be TRBD1 (5 bases). The CDR3 runs to 17 residues. The germline V gene encodes CDR1 LNHDA and CDR2 SQIVND (reference sequence). The V and J ends lost 4 bases and 8 bases respectively, with 23 bases between them. The CDR3 DNA reads as TGTGCCAGTAGTAGGGAGCCCCCGGCCGGGGGGAGGGAAAAACTGTTTTTT. Amino acid sequence: CASSREPPAGGREKLFF.

The J gene is TRBJ2-1, the V gene TRBV18, with TRBD1 matching over 9 bases. This CDR3 is built from 14 residues. V shed 2 bases, J shed 7 bases, and the junction held 3 bases outside the gene matches. Per germline, CDR1 KGHSH and CDR2 LQKENI. DNA of the CDR3: TGTGCCAGCTCACCAGCCGGGACAGGGAATGAGCAGTTCTTC. As protein: CASSPAGTGNEQFF.

The chain recombines TRBV19 with TRBJ2-5; weak D call: TRBD1 (6 bases). Germline CDR1 LNHDA, CDR2 SQIVND (reference sequence). The CDR3 has 16 amino acids. Deletions cut 9 bases from V and 2 bases from J, with 22 bases between. The CDR3 region is CARPLQRQEVQETQYF. The CDR3 DNA follows: TGTGCCAGGCCACTCCAGCGACAGGAAGTTCAAGAGACCCAGTACTTC.

This chain uses TRBV5-4 with TRBJ2-3; 14 nucleotides align to TRBD2. This CDR3 spans 15 amino acids. V shed 3 bases and J 8 bases; nucleotides not matched to a gene: 5. From germline, CDR1 is SGHNT and CDR2 YYREEE (reference sequence). The CDR3 protein is CASSSQGLAGVTQYF. The CDR3, as DNA: TGTGCCAGCAGCTCCCAGGGACTAGCGGGGGTTACGCAGTATTTT.

The V call is TRBV6-2 or TRBV6-3, the J call TRBJ1-1; the D gene is possibly TRBD1 (6 bases). This CDR3 is built from 12 residues. Germline V gives CDR1 MNHEY, CDR2 SVGEGT. Trimming took off 5 bases at V and 10 bases at J, with 14 bases between the two ends. In DNA form, the CDR3 reads TGTGCCAGCAGTACCACAGGGCCGGGAGCTTTCTTT. It is translated as CASSTTGPGAFF.

The chain joins TRBV5-6 to TRBJ2-7, with 8 positions matching TRBD1. The V gene end was trimmed by 1 base and the J gene end by 5 bases; junction bases not matched to a gene: 5. CDR1 SGHDT and CDR2 YYEEEE come from the germline V gene. The CDR3 length is 14 residues. The CDR3 coding sequence is TGTGCCAGCAGCTTGATAGACAGGGGCCACGAGCAGTACTTC. Translation: CASSLIDRGHEQYF.

The CDR3 DNA reads as TGCGCCAGCAGCCGTACCGCGGGGGCCCCATCCTTGGATACGCAGTATTTT. It is translated as CASSRTAGAPSLDTQYF. The chain links TRBV4-1 to TRBJ2-3; weak D call: TRBD2 (7 bases). V shed 4 bases and J shed 6 bases, with 23 bases lying between them. Germline values: CDR1 MGHRA, CDR2 YSYEKL. This CDR3 has 17 residues.

With regard to this clone: The limits of the CDR3 on the DNA are not certain, so only TCRdb's listed CDR3 is given. This sequence joins TRBV7-9 and TRBJ2-5; no DNA check was done on the table's D call, TRBD2. Germline CDR1 and CDR2: SEHNR and FQNEAQ (reference sequence). Ends included, the CDR3 has 15 residues. CDR3 region: CASSFGPGDSKTQYF.

The gene calls are TRBV4-2 and TRBJ1-2; 9 positions agree with TRBD1. CDR1 and CDR2 (germline): LGHNA, YNFKEQ. The CDR3 has 18 residues. V lost 0 bases and J lost 0; bases outside the gene matches: 8. CDR3 region: CASSQEGQGVRANYGYTF. The CDR3 DNA reads TGTGCCAGCAGCCAAGAGGGACAGGGAGTACGGGCTAACTATGGCTACACCTTC.

In its sample, this clone was seen once. The genes are TRBV2 and TRBJ1-5, with 7 nucleotides matching TRBD1. Germline V CDR1 and CDR2: SNHLY, FYNNEI. V trimming: 7 bases; J trimming: 3 bases; junction bases outside the gene matches: 6. The CDR3 loop spans 14 amino acids. The DNA of the CDR3 is TGTGCCAGCACGCGGGACAGAAACAATCAGCCCCAGCATTTT. It encodes CASTRDRNNQPQHF.